These 32 T cell receptor beta chains share one sample of origin, sequenced in a study of early T cells in non-severe SARS-CoV-2 infection. TCRdb redid the calling of the 5' RACE reads with MiXCR, one entry per CDR3 protein. The data hold 85,000 to 100,000 distinct CDR3 sequences, with 13% observed a single time. The specimen was whole blood. These receptors all stem from an adult who was a healthcare worker with PCR-confirmed SARS-CoV-2 infection or an uninfected control (not recorded which).

J is TRBJ2-2 and V is TRBV5-4; D ambiguous. CDR1 and CDR2 from the germline V gene are SGHNT and YYREEE (reference sequence). The V and J ends lost 0 bases and 5 bases respectively, with 11 bases between them. The CDR3 spans 15 residues. The CDR3: CASSLGSTTTGELFF. CDR3 coding DNA: TGTGCCAGCAGCTTGGGGTCCACAACAACCGGGGAGCTGTTTTTT.

The rearrangement uses TRBV29-1 and TRBJ2-7, with D tentatively TRBD1 (6 bases). Trimming took 2 bases from V and 13 from J, leaving 18 bases between them. CDR3 length: 12 amino acids. The germline gives CDR1 SQVTM, CDR2 ANQGSEA. CDR3 sequence: CSVEWWVRTAYF. The CDR3 DNA follows: TGCAGCGTTGAATGGTGGGTCCGGACAGCCTACTTC.

This clonotype was recorded at least ten times. The rearrangement links TRBV3-1 to TRBJ2-2; D unclear. Germline assignment: CDR1 LGHDT and CDR2 YNNKEL (reference sequence). Trimming stripped 3 bases from V and 6 bases from J, with 2 bases between. There are 11 residues in the CDR3. This chain's CDR3 is CASSHAGELFF. The CDR3 DNA reads TGTGCCAGCAGCCATGCCGGGGAGCTGTTTTTT.

The rearrangement uses TRBV7-2 and TRBJ1-2, with 7 bases aligning to TRBD1. Losses at the gene ends were 4 bases for V and 4 bases for J; bases not matched to a gene: 6. From germline, CDR1 is SGHTA and CDR2 FQGNSA. The CDR3 runs 14 residues. DNA of the CDR3: TGTGCCAGCAGCTACCCTGGACAGGCCTATGGCTACACCTTC. Its protein is CASSYPGQAYGYTF.

The V gene is TRBV27, the J gene TRBJ2-5; 8 bases agree with TRBD1. CDR1 MNHEY and CDR2 SMNVEV come from the germline V gene (reference sequence). J lost 7 bases, V lost 5 bases, and 9 bases had no gene match. The CDR3 is 14 residues long. CDR3 loop: CASSPGQGLGTQYF. For the CDR3, the DNA is TGTGCCAGCAGTCCCGGACAGGGCCTGGGGACCCAGTACTTC.

At least ten counts were recorded for this clonotype. This sequence joins TRBV11-2 and TRBJ2-2; D unclear. CDR1 is SGHAT, CDR2 FQNNGV, per germline. The CDR3 sequence is 15 residues long. V lost 0 bases, J lost 5 bases, and 10 bases lay in between. In nucleotides, the CDR3 is TGTGCCAGCAGCTTAGAAGGCGGAAAAACCGGGGAGCTGTTTTTT. Its translation: CASSLEGGKTGELFF.

This clonotype has a handful of counts. The chain combines TRBV29-1 with TRBJ1-2; 9 bases line up with TRBD1. CDR1 and CDR2 from the germline V gene are SQVTM and ANQGSEA. V was clipped by 6 bases and J by 5 bases; unmatched bases: 7. The CDR3 contains 13 residues. The CDR3 is CSVADRGGYGYTF. For the CDR3, the DNA is TGCAGCGTGGCGGACAGGGGAGGGTATGGCTACACCTTC.

The V call is TRBV9, the J call TRBJ2-3; D gene uncertain. With 0 bases removed from V and 2 bases from J, the gap between germline ends came to 7 bases. The CDR3 loop spans 14 amino acids. Germline assignment: CDR1 SGDLS and CDR2 YYNGEE. The CDR3 spells CASSVDQSTDTQYF. The DNA of the CDR3 is TGTGCCAGCAGCGTAGACCAGTCCACAGATACGCAGTATTTT.

The V gene is TRBV7-2, the J gene TRBJ2-4; D unresolved. The germline V gene has CDR1 SGHTA and CDR2 FQGNSA. This CDR3 contains 14 residues. Deletions cut 2 bases from V and 6 bases from J, with 11 bases between. The CDR3 here is CASSLSGSPNIQYF. The CDR3 coding sequence is TGTGCCAGCAGCTTATCCGGATCCCCAAACATTCAGTACTTC.

For this clonotype: This may be a read error, as it is one base from a much larger clone. This chain joins TRBV2 and TRBJ2-5; 8 bases are a match to TRBD2. The CDR3 loop spans 15 amino acids. Germline V CDR1 and CDR2: SNHLY, FYNNEI. The CDR3 DNA reads TGTGCCAGCAGAAGGCGCGGGGGGACTCAAGAGAACCAGTACTTC. Its protein product is CASRRRGGTQENQYF.

This clonotype has only a few counts. The rearrangement uses TRBV5-1 and TRBJ1-6; 8 nucleotides line up with TRBD1. CDR1 is SGHRS, CDR2 YFSETQ, per germline. V lost 1 base to trimming and J lost 7 bases; unmatched junction nucleotides: 1. CDR3 length equals 14 residues. Here the CDR3 DNA reads TGCGCCAGCAGCTTGCAGGGGGCCAATTCACCCCTCCACTTT. Translation: CASSLQGANSPLHF.

This clonotype showed up just a few times. The V and J genes are TRBV27 and TRBJ1-6; 10 nucleotides match TRBD1. The trim removed 3 bases at V and 7 bases at J, leaving 3 bases unmatched. Germline V gene data show CDR1 as MNHEY and CDR2 as SMNVEV (reference sequence). This CDR3 region has 15 residues. The CDR3 bases are TGTGCCAGCAGTTTGACAGGGGGCACCAATTCACCCCTCCACTTT. It yields the protein CASSLTGGTNSPLHF.

This clonotype was observed at least ten times. The rearrangement links TRBV9 to TRBJ2-5; D is ambiguous. The CDR3 has 13 amino acids. Trimming pared 0 bases from V and 4 bases from J, leaving 7 bases between. CDR1 is SGDLS and CDR2 is YYNGEE in the germline V gene. CDR3 amino acids: CASSVGWGETQYF. As DNA, the CDR3 is TGTGCCAGCAGCGTAGGTTGGGGAGAGACCCAGTACTTC.

This clonotype was recorded many times. The chain has TRBV7-8 and TRBJ2-1, with 8 bases aligning to TRBD1. The CDR3 contains 18 residues. V trimming: 4 bases; J trimming: 0 bases; junction bases outside the gene matches: 11. Per germline, CDR1 SGHVS and CDR2 FQNEAQ. CDR3 nucleotides: TGTGCCAGCAGCTCGCACAGGGGGGCTCAAAACTCCTACAATGAGCAGTTCTTC. This translates into CASSSHRGAQNSYNEQFF.

The table lists this clonotype with a few counts. The chain carries TRBV20-1 and TRBJ2-3; TRBD2 matches at 7 bases. This CDR3 is 13 amino acids long. V lost 3 bases and J lost 2; bases outside the gene matches: 2. Germline-derived CDR1 and CDR2 are DFQATT and SNEGSKA (reference sequence). Here the CDR3 DNA reads TGCAGTGCTAGCGGGGGGTACACAGATACGCAGTATTTT. It yields the protein CSASGGYTDTQYF.

The chain employs TRBV6-1 and TRBJ1-2, with D maybe TRBD1 (5 bases). Germline loops: CDR1 MNHNS, CDR2 SASEGT. Trimming shortened V by 0 bases and J by 4 bases, and 6 bases separated the two germline ends. The CDR3 is made up of 13 amino acids. CDR3 coding DNA: TGTGCCAGCAGTGAAGCCGACAGCTATGGCTACACCTTC. It codes for CASSEADSYGYTF.

This clonotype was counted between two and nine times. The chain joins TRBV4-3 to TRBJ2-7; D is possibly TRBD2 (6 bases). V was trimmed by 1 base and J by 5 bases, leaving 12 bases between them. CDR1 and CDR2 (germline): LGHNA, YSLEER. The CDR3 sequence is 14 residues long. CDR3 sequence (DNA): TGCGCCAGCAGCCAAGTTTTTTGGGGGGACGAGCAGTACTTC. This encodes CASSQVFWGDEQYF.

This clonotype appeared many times. This chain connects TRBV13 to TRBJ2-7; 8 bases fit TRBD2. This CDR3 has 17 residues. The germline CDR1 and CDR2 sequences are PRHDT and FYEKMQ (reference sequence). J lost 0 bases, V lost 3 bases, and 10 bases had no gene match. CDR3 residues: CASSLVAGRLNSYEQYF. CDR3 sequence (DNA): TGTGCCAGCAGCTTGGTAGCGGGGAGATTGAACTCCTACGAGCAGTACTTC.

This clonotype was counted ten times or more. The V gene is TRBV20-1, the J gene TRBJ2-2; D is perhaps TRBD1 (6 bases). CDR3 length equals 14 residues. Trimming left V 3 bases short and J 7 bases short, with 15 bases between. Germline assignment: CDR1 DFQATT and CDR2 SNEGSKA (reference sequence). The CDR3: CSASVRGAGGELFF. In DNA, the CDR3 is TGCAGTGCTAGTGTCAGGGGAGCTGGCGGGGAGCTGTTTTTT.

This clonotype has just a few counts. This sequence joins TRBV7-2 and TRBJ1-4; D unclear. From germline, CDR1 is SGHTA and CDR2 FQGNSA. V lost 2 bases and J lost 0, with 10 bases in between. This CDR3 is 16 amino acids long. In DNA, the CDR3 is TGTGCCAGCAGCTTACGGGCGGCAGCAACTAATGAAAAACTGTTTTTT. It yields the protein CASSLRAAATNEKLFF.

This rearrangement joins TRBV5-5 to TRBJ2-5, with D perhaps TRBD1 (6 bases). The ends were cut back, 3 bases at V and 5 bases at J, with 17 bases in the middle. Germline CDR1 and CDR2: SGHKS and YYEKEE (reference sequence). This CDR3 is built from 15 residues. The CDR3: CASSWRGQPSETQYF. The CDR3 nucleotides are TGTGCCAGCAGCTGGAGAGGACAGCCCTCTGAGACCCAGTACTTC.

This clonotype was counted a few times. The chain couples TRBV21-1 to TRBJ2-7; TRBD1, the table's D call, was not compared with the DNA. TRBV21-1 counts as a pseudogene. CDR3 length: 13 residues. The CDR3 region has the DNA TGTGCCTGTCGTCAGGGGTCTCACTACGAGCAGTACTTC. Translating it yields CACRQGSHYEQYF.

This clonotype was picked up a small number of times. V is TRBV27 and J is TRBJ2-6; no clear D. This CDR3 is 14 amino acids long. The germline gives CDR1 MNHEY, CDR2 SMNVEV (reference sequence). With 4 bases removed from V and 0 bases from J, the gap between germline ends came to 4 bases. CDR3 loop: CASSWGSGANVLTF. In DNA, the CDR3 is TGTGCCAGCAGTTGGGGCTCTGGGGCCAACGTCCTGACTTTC.

The chain recombines TRBV11-2 with TRBJ1-2, with 7 nucleotides matching TRBD1. This CDR3 has 16 amino acids. J gave up 4 bases and V 2 bases, and 10 bases lay outside the gene matches. From germline, CDR1 is SGHAT and CDR2 FQNNGV. CDR3 nucleotide sequence: TGTGCCAGCAGCTTAAGCGCGGCAGGGGGGACCTATGGCTACACCTTC. This sequence encodes CASSLSAAGGTYGYTF.

In the case of this clonotype: This clone may be a read error of a much larger clone one base away. J is TRBJ2-1 and V is TRBV6-6, with D unclear. Germline-derived CDR1 and CDR2 are MNHNY and SVGAGI (reference sequence). There are 13 residues in the CDR3. CDR3 amino acids: CAGSYSNGNEQFF. CDR3 nucleotides: TGTGCCGGCAGTTACTCGAACGGAAATGAGCAGTTCTTC.

The gene calls are TRBV7-2 and TRBJ2-2, with a tentative D call TRBD1 (6 bases). Germline loops: CDR1 SGHTA, CDR2 FQGNSA. The CDR3 contains 16 residues. V was cut by 6 bases and J by 3 bases, with 17 bases left in between. The CDR3 spells CASSPPWGRDTGELFF. CDR3 sequence (DNA): TGTGCCAGCAGTCCTCCCTGGGGGCGCGACACCGGGGAGCTGTTTTTT. The full variable domain, rest sourced from reference TRBV7-2 and TRBJ2-2, is GAGVSQSPSNKVTEKGKDVELRCDPISGHTALYWYRQSLGQGLEFLIYFQGNSAPDKSGLPSDRFSAERTGGSVSTLTIQRTQQEDSAVYLCASSPPWGRDTGELFFGEGSRLTVL.

In its sample, this clonotype was seen a few times. V gene TRBV3-1 combines with J gene TRBJ1-4; D unclear. The CDR3 length is 14 residues. Germline CDR1 and CDR2: LGHDT and YNNKEL (reference sequence). Between the trimmed V and J ends, which lost 2 bases and 0 bases, there was a span of 4 bases. CDR3 residues: CASSQLATNEKLFF. CDR3 coding DNA: TGTGCCAGCAGCCAACTTGCAACTAATGAAAAACTGTTTTTT.

In this sample, this clonotype turned up many times. The chain recombines TRBV29-1 with TRBJ2-7; D possibly corresponds to TRBD1 (6 bases). The ends were cut back, 0 bases at V and 4 bases at J, with 13 bases in the middle. Per germline, CDR1 SQVTM and CDR2 ANQGSEA. The CDR3 length is 14 residues. In nucleotides, the CDR3 is TGCAGCGTTGAAGATCCAGGGGATGGTTACGAGCAGTACTTC. Its translation: CSVEDPGDGYEQYF.

The rearrangement uses TRBV6-5 and TRBJ1-6; tentative D call: TRBD1 (6 bases). The germline V and J ends were trimmed by 5 bases and 5 bases, with 16 bases remaining between them. The germline V gene encodes CDR1 MNHEY and CDR2 SVGAGI. The CDR3 spans 16 residues. In DNA, the CDR3 is TGTGCCAGCAGTACTGGCTGGACAGCGAATAATTCACCCCTCCACTTT. This gives the protein CASSTGWTANNSPLHF.

This clonotype was recorded at least ten times. In nucleotides, the CDR3 is TGCAGCGTACAGGGAGCTAACACTGAAGCTTTCTTT. Translated, it gives CSVQGANTEAFF. The V gene is TRBV29-1, the J gene TRBJ1-1, with D possibly matching TRBD1 (6 bases). The CDR3 runs to 12 residues. The germline V gene encodes CDR1 SQVTM and CDR2 ANQGSEA. Trimming took off 6 bases at V and 2 bases at J, with 10 bases between the two ends.

This clonotype has just one count. The chain combines TRBV7-9 with TRBJ1-4; unclear D gene. Germline V lookup: CDR1 SEHNR, CDR2 FQNEAQ (reference sequence). This CDR3 spans 15 amino acids. V dropped 0 bases and J dropped 7 bases, with 12 bases sitting between them. CDR3 loop: CASSLAEGSGEKLFF. CDR3 bases: TGTGCCAGCAGCTTAGCTGAAGGGTCCGGTGAAAAACTGTTTTTT.

The rearrangement uses TRBV28 and TRBJ1-6; D remains ambiguous. CDR1 is MDHEN, CDR2 SYDVKM, per germline. The CDR3 totals 10 residues. Trimming took 8 bases from V and 11 from J, leaving 7 bases between them. The DNA for the CDR3 is TGTGCCAGCGGCAATCCACCCCTCCACTTT. This gives the protein CASGNPPLHF.